The rows below give T cell receptor beta chains drawn from one sample of a study of T cell responses to AZD1222 COVID-19 vaccine. Repertoires were generated with immunoSEQ multiplex PCR, while TCRdb's copy carries only in-frame clones and drops some. Among fewer than 200,000 clones listed, around 92% were seen once. Specimen: peripheral blood, collected on day 0 of AZD1222 vaccination. These receptors were obtained from an adult in good health. Both conserved end residues are part of each CDR3.

J gene: TRBJ2-1
V gene: TRBV4-1
CDR3 protein: CASGHSYNEQFF

J gene: TRBJ1-1
V gene: TRBV11-2
CDR3 protein: CASSLDTGANTEAFF

J gene: TRBJ1-5
V gene: TRBV7-8
CDR3 protein: CASSDSVAGRQHF

J gene: TRBJ2-5
V gene: TRBV7-2
CDR3 protein: CASSSPGRAETQYF

J gene: TRBJ2-2
V gene: TRBV24-1
CDR3 protein: CATSGNRDTGELFF

J gene: TRBJ1-1
V gene: TRBV3-1/TRBV3-2
CDR3 protein: CASSPGESNTEAFF

J gene: TRBJ1-2
V gene: TRBV6-5
CDR3 protein: CASSWTDYTF

J gene: TRBJ2-1
V gene: TRBV14
CDR3 protein: CASSQDRGRGEQFF

J gene: TRBJ2-1
V gene: TRBV10-3
CDR3 protein: CAIKGDTYNEQFF

J gene: TRBJ2-7
V gene: TRBV12-3/TRBV12-4
CDR3 protein: CASSGVAYEQYF

J gene: TRBJ2-1
V gene: TRBV3-1/TRBV3-2
CDR3 protein: CASSLLWVRQGDNEQFF

J gene: TRBJ2-3
V gene: TRBV4-3
CDR3 protein: CASSNSGGYTDTQYF

J gene: TRBJ1-5
V gene: TRBV13
CDR3 protein: CASSLGGQPQHF

J gene: TRBJ1-2
V gene: TRBV7-8
CDR3 protein: CASSTPRARSFGFYNYGYTF

J gene: TRBJ2-1
V gene: TRBV2
CDR3 protein: CASSDVGGPSYNEQFF

J gene: TRBJ2-3
V gene: TRBV5-4
CDR3 protein: CASSLEATGTQYF

J gene: TRBJ2-7
V gene: TRBV5-1
CDR3 protein: CASSPGIQEQYF

J gene: TRBJ2-1
V gene: TRBV6-8
CDR3 protein: CASSYIAGGEQFF

J gene: TRBJ1-2
V gene: TRBV5-1
CDR3 protein: CASSLGQLNYGYTF

J gene: TRBJ1-2
V gene: TRBV3-1/TRBV3-2
CDR3 protein: CASSQEPQGVYGYTF

J gene: TRBJ2-7
V gene: TRBV28
CDR3 protein: CFNVAVSYEQYF

J gene: TRBJ1-1
V gene: TRBV28
CDR3 protein: CASSLGGQGAEAFF

J gene: TRBJ1-1
V gene: TRBV6-2/TRBV6-3
CDR3 protein: CASIPMGNTEAFF

J gene: TRBJ1-2
V gene: TRBV3-1/TRBV3-2
CDR3 protein: CASSPPGTGANYGYTF

J gene: TRBJ1-2
V gene: TRBV4-1
CDR3 protein: CASSQTGPANYGYTF

J gene: TRBJ2-2
V gene: TRBV6-5
CDR3 protein: CASSYAETANTGELFF

J gene: TRBJ1-3
V gene: TRBV7-8
CDR3 protein: CASSSQGGGNTIYF

J gene: TRBJ1-1
V gene: TRBV9
CDR3 protein: CASSVVGGGSHTEAFF

J gene: TRBJ1-1
V gene: TRBV4-1
CDR3 protein: CASSPRQGKFTEAFF

J gene: TRBJ1-1
V gene: TRBV13
CDR3 protein: CASSFLAGRVAEAFF

J gene: TRBJ1-2
V gene: TRBV4-1
CDR3 protein: CASSFEGTGGNGYTF

J gene: TRBJ1-3
V gene: TRBV4-2
CDR3 protein: CASSQDRVGNTIYF

J gene: TRBJ1-6
V gene: TRBV4-2
CDR3 protein: CASSQDPRGRGDSPLHF

J gene: TRBJ2-1
V gene: TRBV7-9
CDR3 protein: CASSLAVAGDEQFF

J gene: TRBJ1-5
V gene: TRBV5-8
CDR3 protein: CASSFWGGNQPQHF

J gene: TRBJ1-2
V gene: TRBV3-1/TRBV3-2
CDR3 protein: CASSLLDYGYTF

J gene: TRBJ1-6
V gene: TRBV3-1/TRBV3-2
CDR3 protein: CASRTGGGSPLHF

J gene: TRBJ1-2
V gene: TRBV7-3
CDR3 protein: CASSPGVREGSYGYTF

J gene: TRBJ1-3
V gene: TRBV10-3
CDR3 protein: CAISAGGGSGNTIYF

J gene: TRBJ2-2
V gene: TRBV5-4
CDR3 protein: CASSLSAGELFF

J gene: TRBJ1-6
V gene: TRBV30
CDR3 protein: CAWSRTGLKGAPLHF